This T cell receptor (beta chain) comes out of a study of cytomegalovirus exposure and HLA in healthy donors. At the level of the study: Early release data held tens of millions of unique TCRs from HLA-typed donors. Membership in the Caucasian-associated ancestry cluster was found for 81% of approximately 380 genotyped donors. Notes on the study in general: In the analysis, some V segments, TRBV6-2 and TRBV6-3 included, were excluded as indistinguishable.

Note on this clone: The antigen is unknown.

Losses at the gene ends were 5 bases for V and 7 bases for J; bases not matched to a gene: 9. This CDR3 is built from 15 residues. Germline V CDR1 and CDR2: SGHNT, YYREEE (reference sequence). Amplification used 60 Vbeta primers and 13 Jbeta primers. Profiled with immunoSEQ multiplex PCR; TCRdb holds only in-frame clones, not every one. This table holds about 130,000 clones, about 80% found once. Sequencing was carried out using PBMCs. The chain recombines TRBV5-4 with TRBJ2-1, with TRBD2 identical over 10 bases. This clonotype was obtained from a girl under 10 years old in good health and CMV-seronegative. The chain's CDR3 is CASRKAGGPGNEQFF. Written as DNA, the CDR3 is TGTGCCAGCAGAAAAGCGGGGGGGCCGGGAAATGAGCAGTTCTTC.